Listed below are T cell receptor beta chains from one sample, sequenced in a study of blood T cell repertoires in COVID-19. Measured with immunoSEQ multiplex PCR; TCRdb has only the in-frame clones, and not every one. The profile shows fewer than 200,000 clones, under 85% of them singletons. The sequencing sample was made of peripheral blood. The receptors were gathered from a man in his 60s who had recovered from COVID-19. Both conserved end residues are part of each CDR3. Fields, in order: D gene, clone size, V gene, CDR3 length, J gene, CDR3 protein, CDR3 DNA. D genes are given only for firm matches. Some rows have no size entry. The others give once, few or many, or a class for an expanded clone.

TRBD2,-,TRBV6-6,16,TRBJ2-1,CASSRTSGGPDNEQFF,TGTGCCAGCAGTCGGACTAGCGGGGGACCCGACAATGAGCAGTTCTTC
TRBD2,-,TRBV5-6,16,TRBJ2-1,CASSLGSGDKYNEQFF,TGTGCCAGCAGCTTGGGTAGCGGGGATAAATACAATGAGCAGTTCTTC
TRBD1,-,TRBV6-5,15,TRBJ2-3,CASSRDRGSTDTQYF,TGTGCCAGCAGTCGGGACAGGGGGAGCACAGATACGCAGTATTTT
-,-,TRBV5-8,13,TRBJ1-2,CASSLRGGYGYTF,TGTGCCAGCAGCTTGCGGGGAGGGTATGGCTACACCTTC
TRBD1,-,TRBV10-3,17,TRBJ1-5,CAISAVPGQGSNQPQHF,TGTGCCATCAGTGCCGTCCCGGGACAGGGTAGCAATCAGCCCCAGCATTTT
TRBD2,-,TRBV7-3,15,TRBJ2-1,CASSPLAGASNEQFF,TGTGCCAGCAGCCCACTAGCGGGGGCCAGCAATGAGCAGTTCTTC
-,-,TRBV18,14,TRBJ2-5,CASSQGTGKETQYF,TGTGCCAGCTCCCAAGGGACTGGAAAAGAGACCCAGTACTTC
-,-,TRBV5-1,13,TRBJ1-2,CASSLEGDYGYTF,TGCGCCAGCAGCTTGGAAGGGGACTATGGCTACACCTTC
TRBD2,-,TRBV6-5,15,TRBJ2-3,CASIRAGGSTDTQYF,TGTGCCAGCATCAGGGCGGGGGGCTCGACGGATACGCAGTATTTT
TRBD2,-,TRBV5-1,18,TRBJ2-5,CASSATSGGAYGQETQYF,TGCGCCAGCAGCGCCACTAGCGGGGGGGCCTATGGCCAAGAGACCCAGTACTTC
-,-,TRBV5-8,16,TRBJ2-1,CASIPRGGSTYNEQFF,TGTGCCAGCATCCCTAGGGGGGGAAGCACCTACAATGAGCAGTTCTTC
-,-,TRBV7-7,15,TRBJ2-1,CASSPMGTGVNEQFF,TGTGCTAGCAGCCCGATGGGTACGGGGGTCAATGAGCAGTTCTTC
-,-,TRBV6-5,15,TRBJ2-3,CASSPDRPGTDTQYF,TGTGCCAGCAGCCCAGACAGGCCGGGGACAGATACGCAGTATTTT
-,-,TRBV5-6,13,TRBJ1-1,CASSLNPDTEAFF,TGTGCCAGCAGCTTGAACCCGGACACTGAAGCTTTCTTT
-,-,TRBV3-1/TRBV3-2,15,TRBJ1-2,CASSQDSARDYGYTF,TGTGCCAGCAGCCAAGACAGCGCCAGGGACTATGGCTACACCTTC
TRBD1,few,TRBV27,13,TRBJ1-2,CASSYQGDYGYTF,TGTGCCAGCAGTTACCAGGGGGACTATGGCTACACCTTC
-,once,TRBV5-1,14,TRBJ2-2,CASSLTQHDGELFF,TGCGCCAGCAGCTTGACCCAACACGACGGGGAGCTGTTTTTT
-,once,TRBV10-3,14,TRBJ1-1,CAIGGVLGGAEAFF,TGTGCCATCGGGGGGGTTCTGGGCGGGGCTGAAGCTTTCTTT
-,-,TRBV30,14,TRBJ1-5,CAWTPDGSNQPQHF,TGTGCCTGGACACCCGACGGGAGCAATCAGCCCCAGCATTTT
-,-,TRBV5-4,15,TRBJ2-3,CASSLAAQFTDTQYF,TGTGCCAGCAGCTTAGCGGCGCAGTTCACAGATACGCAGTATTTT
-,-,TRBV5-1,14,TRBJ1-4,CASSFGQGREKLFF,TGCGCCAGCAGCTTTGGGCAGGGGCGGGAAAAACTGTTTTTT
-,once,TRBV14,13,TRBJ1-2,CASSQGTVYGYTF,TGTGCCAGCAGCCAAGGAACAGTATATGGCTACACCTTC
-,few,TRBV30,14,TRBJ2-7,CAWSDLTGSYEQYF,TGTGCCTGGAGTGACCTGACAGGCTCCTACGAGCAGTACTTC
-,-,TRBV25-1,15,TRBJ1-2,CASSEGGRAYYGYTF,TGTGCCAGCAGTGAAGGGGGCAGGGCGTACTATGGCTACACCTTC
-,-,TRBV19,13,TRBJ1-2,CASTATGGLSYTF,TGTGCCAGTACTGCGACGGGGGGGCTTAGCTACACCTTC
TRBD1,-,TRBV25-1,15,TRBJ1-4,CASSEGGTGGEKLFF,TGTGCCAGCAGTGAAGGAGGGACAGGGGGTGAAAAACTGTTTTTT
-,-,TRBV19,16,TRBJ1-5,CASSPQDRVSNQPQHF,TGTGCCAGTAGTCCCCAGGACAGAGTTAGCAATCAGCCCCAGCATTTT
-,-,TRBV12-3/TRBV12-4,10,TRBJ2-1,CASGTYEQFF,TGTGCCAGCGGGACATATGAGCAGTTCTTC
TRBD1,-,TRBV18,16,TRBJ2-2,CASSPPGQGEVGELFF,TGTGCCAGCTCACCGCCGGGACAGGGTGAAGTCGGGGAGCTGTTTTTT
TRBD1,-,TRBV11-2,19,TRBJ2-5,CASSLKHTAGTGGQETQYF,TGTGCCAGCAGCTTAAAGCATACGGCCGGGACAGGGGGACAAGAGACCCAGTACTTC